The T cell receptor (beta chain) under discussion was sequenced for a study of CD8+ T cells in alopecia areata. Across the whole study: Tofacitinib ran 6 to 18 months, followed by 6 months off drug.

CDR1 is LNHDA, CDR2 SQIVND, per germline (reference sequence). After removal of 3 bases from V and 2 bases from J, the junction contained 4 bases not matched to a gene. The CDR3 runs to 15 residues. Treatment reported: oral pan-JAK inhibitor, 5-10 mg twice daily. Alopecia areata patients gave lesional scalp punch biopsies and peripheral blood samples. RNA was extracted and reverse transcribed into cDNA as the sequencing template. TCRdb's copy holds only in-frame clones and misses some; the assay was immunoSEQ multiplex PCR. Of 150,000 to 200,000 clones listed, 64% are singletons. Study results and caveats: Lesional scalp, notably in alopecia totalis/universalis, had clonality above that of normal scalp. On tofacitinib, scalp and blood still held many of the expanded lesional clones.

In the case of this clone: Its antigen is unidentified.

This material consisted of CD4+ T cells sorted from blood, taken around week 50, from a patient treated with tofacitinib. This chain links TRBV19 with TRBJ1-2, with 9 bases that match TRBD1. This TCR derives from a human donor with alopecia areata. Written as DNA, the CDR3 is TGTGCCAGTAGTATGGGACAGGGATCCAACTATGGCTACACCTTC. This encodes CASSMGQGSNYGYTF.